Following are 15 T cell receptor beta chains from one sample sequenced in a study of blood T cell repertoires in COVID-19. Libraries were prepared by immunoSEQ multiplex PCR; TCRdb keeps only in-frame clonotypes and omits some of them. The table has approximately 170,000 clones, roughly 90% seen once. Sequencing input: peripheral blood. These receptors came from a woman between 65 and 79 years old with acute or convalescent COVID-19.

The rearrangement uses TRBV4-2 and TRBJ1-5; D is uncertain. Germline CDR1 reads LGHNA; CDR2 reads YNFKEQ. The CDR3 contains 16 residues. V lost 1 base and J 3 bases, leaving 13 bases between the germline ends. CDR3 bases: TGTGCCAGCAGCCAAGCTCTACAGAGTTACAATCAGCCCCAGCATTTT. It yields the protein CASSQALQSYNQPQHF.

The V and J genes are TRBV15 and TRBJ1-1, with a possible D match to TRBD1 (6 bases). V gave up 0 bases and J gave up 7 bases, with 9 bases separating them. Germline CDR1 LNHNV, CDR2 YYDKDF (reference sequence). CDR3 length: 13 amino acids. CDR3 in DNA: TGTGCCACCAGCAGAGAACAGGGTGGTGAAGCTTTCTTT. The encoded protein is CATSREQGGEAFF.

The CDR3 reads CASMMFKGGAGYEQFF. DNA for the CDR3: TGCGCCAGCATGATGTTTAAGGGAGGTGCCGGCTATGAGCAGTTCTTC. The chain employs TRBV5-1 and TRBJ2-1; D might be TRBD2 (6 bases). This CDR3 has 16 amino acids. Germline V gene data show CDR1 as SGHRS and CDR2 as YFSETQ. The V gene lost 6 bases and the J gene lost 8 bases, with 24 bases spanning the gap.

In this sample, this clone turned up a few times. The V gene is TRBV5-1, the J gene TRBJ1-2, with 8 bases matching TRBD1. J was trimmed by 6 bases and V by 4 bases; bases with no gene match: 8. The germline gives CDR1 SGHRS, CDR2 YFSETQ. The CDR3 is 14 residues long. The CDR3 nucleotides are TGCGCCAGCAGCCAAGGAACAGGGGGGGATGGCTACACCTTC. This sequence encodes CASSQGTGGDGYTF.

The rearrangement joins TRBV2 to TRBJ1-1; no definite D call. There are 14 residues in the CDR3. The germline V gene has CDR1 SNHLY and CDR2 FYNNEI. V was trimmed by 4 bases and J by 6 bases, leaving 15 bases between them. CDR3 nucleotides: TGTGCCAGCAGTGTTGCAGGTTTCTTCTCTGAAGCTTTCTTT. It specifies CASSVAGFFSEAFF.

V gene TRBV19 combines with J gene TRBJ1-6, with 7 nucleotides matching TRBD1. The V gene's germline CDR1 is LNHDA and CDR2 SQIVND (reference sequence). V shed 4 bases and J 5 bases; nucleotides not matched to a gene: 5. This CDR3 spans 15 amino acids. The CDR3: CASSTGTVNNSPLHF. In nucleotides, the CDR3 is TGTGCCAGTAGTACCGGGACAGTAAATAATTCACCCCTCCACTTT.

The chain links TRBV7-2 to TRBJ2-1; 9 bases fit TRBD2. V trimming: 2 bases; J trimming: 7 bases; junction bases outside the gene matches: 15. Germline V CDR1 and CDR2: SGHTA, FQGNSA. CDR3 length: 18 amino acids. CDR3 sequence: CASSLLPRASGIQNEQFF. The CDR3 DNA is TGTGCCAGCAGCTTATTGCCCCGGGCTAGCGGGATACAGAATGAGCAGTTCTTC. Variable domain in full (rest from reference TRBV7-2 and TRBJ2-1): GAGVSQSPSNKVTEKGKDVELRCDPISGHTALYWYRQSLGQGLEFLIYFQGNSAPDKSGLPSDRFSAERTGGSVSTLTIQRTQQEDSAVYLCASSLLPRASGIQNEQFFGPGTRLTVL.

A single count supports this clone. The V and J genes are TRBV7-9 and TRBJ2-6; 7 nucleotides agree with TRBD2. The ends lost 1 base at V and 2 bases at J; junction bases unmatched: 2. This CDR3 has 16 residues. Germline loops: CDR1 SEHNR, CDR2 FQNEAQ (reference sequence). The CDR3: CASSLGAGTGANVLTF. For the CDR3, the DNA is TGTGCCAGCAGCTTAGGAGCGGGAACTGGGGCCAACGTCCTGACTTTC.

The chain carries TRBV6-6 and TRBJ2-7; 11 positions match TRBD2. Unmatched junction bases numbered 0, after V lost 6 bases and J lost 2 bases. The germline gives CDR1 MNHNY, CDR2 SVGAGI (reference sequence). This CDR3 region has 13 residues. As DNA, the CDR3 is TGTGCCAGCAGACTAGCGGGAGCCTACGAGCAGTACTTC. Its protein product is CASRLAGAYEQYF.

This chain connects TRBV6-5 to TRBJ1-2; weak D call: TRBD1 (5 bases). V was clipped by 2 bases and J by 5 bases, with 9 bases between them. The CDR3 consists of 13 residues. Germline V CDR1 and CDR2: MNHEY, SVGAGI. The CDR3 nucleotides read TGTGCCAGCAGTTACCTGGCAGGGTATGGCTACACCTTC. Encoded protein: CASSYLAGYGYTF.

CDR3 amino acids: CASSLSAQAHQPQHF. For the CDR3, the DNA is TGTGCCAGCAGCTTATCGGCGCAGGCCCATCAGCCCCAGCATTTT. V gene TRBV11-2 combines with J gene TRBJ1-5, with D unresolved. The CDR3 spans 15 residues. From germline, CDR1 is SGHAT and CDR2 FQNNGV. V was trimmed by 2 bases and J by 5 bases, leaving 13 bases between them.

This chain joins TRBV27 and TRBJ1-2, with D perhaps matching TRBD1 (6 bases). The CDR3 spans 14 residues. Looked up from germline, CDR1 is MNHEY and CDR2 is SMNVEV (reference sequence). V dropped 5 bases and J dropped 5 bases, with 15 bases sitting between them. The chain's CDR3 is CASSRTDRKYGYTF. DNA for the CDR3: TGTGCCAGCAGTCGCACCGACAGGAAATATGGCTACACCTTC.

This chain links TRBV9 with TRBJ2-1; 8 bases are a match to TRBD2. The CDR3 consists of 15 residues. The junction had 4 bases not matched to a gene; V was cut back by 1 base and J by 4 bases. Germline CDR1 SGDLS, CDR2 YYNGEE. Written as DNA, the CDR3 is TGTGCCAGCAGCGTAACTAGCGGAAAATACAATGAGCAGTTCTTC. Its translation is CASSVTSGKYNEQFF.

The CDR3 here is CASSHGLAGGSDTQYF. CDR3 coding DNA: TGTGCCAGCAGCCACGGACTAGCGGGGGGATCAGATACGCAGTATTTT. The chain carries TRBV7-6 and TRBJ2-3; 14 nucleotides align to TRBD2. The V and J ends lost 5 bases and 4 bases, in that order; junction bases with no gene match: 5. Looked up from germline, CDR1 is SGHVS and CDR2 is FNYEAQ. The CDR3 totals 16 residues.

The chain combines TRBV7-8 with TRBJ1-6; no clear D. The CDR3 has 14 residues. CDR1 is SGHVS and CDR2 is FQNEAQ in the germline V gene. V dropped 5 bases and J dropped 7 bases, with 12 bases sitting between them. The DNA of the CDR3 is TGTGCCAGCAGCCTATTGGGAGGAAATTCACCCCTCCACTTT. Translating it yields CASSLLGGNSPLHF.